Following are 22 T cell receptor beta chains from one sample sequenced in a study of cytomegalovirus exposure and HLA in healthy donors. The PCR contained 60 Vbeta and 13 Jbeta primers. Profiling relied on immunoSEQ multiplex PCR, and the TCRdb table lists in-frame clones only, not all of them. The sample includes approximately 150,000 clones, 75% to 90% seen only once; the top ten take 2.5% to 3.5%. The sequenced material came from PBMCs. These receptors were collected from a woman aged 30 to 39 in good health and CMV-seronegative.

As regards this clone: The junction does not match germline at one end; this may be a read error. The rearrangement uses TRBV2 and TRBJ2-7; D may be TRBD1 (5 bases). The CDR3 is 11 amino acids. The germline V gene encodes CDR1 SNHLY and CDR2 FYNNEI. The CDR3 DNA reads TGTGCCGCCTCTTTTGGGGCCGCCAAAGTTTTC. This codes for CAASFGAAKVF. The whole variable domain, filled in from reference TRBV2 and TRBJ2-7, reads EPEVTQTPSHQVTQMGQEVILRCVPISNHLYFYWYRQILGQKVEFLVSFYNNEISEKSEIFDDQFSVERPDGSNFTLKIRSTKLEDSAMYFCAASFGAAKVFGPGTRLTVT.

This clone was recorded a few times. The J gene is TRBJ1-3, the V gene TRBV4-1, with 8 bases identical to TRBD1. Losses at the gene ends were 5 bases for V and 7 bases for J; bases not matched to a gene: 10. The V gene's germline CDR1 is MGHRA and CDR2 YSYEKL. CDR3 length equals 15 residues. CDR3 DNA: TGCGCCAGCAGCTCCCGGACAGGGTTGGGGAACACCATATATTTT. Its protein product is CASSSRTGLGNTIYF.

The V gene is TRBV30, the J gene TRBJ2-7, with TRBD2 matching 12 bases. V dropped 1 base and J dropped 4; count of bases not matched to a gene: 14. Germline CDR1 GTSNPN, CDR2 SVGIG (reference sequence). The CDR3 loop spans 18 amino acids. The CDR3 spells CAWSAGSRMGLAGYEQYF. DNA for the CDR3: TGTGCCTGGAGTGCGGGTTCCCGGATGGGACTAGCGGGTTACGAGCAGTACTTC.

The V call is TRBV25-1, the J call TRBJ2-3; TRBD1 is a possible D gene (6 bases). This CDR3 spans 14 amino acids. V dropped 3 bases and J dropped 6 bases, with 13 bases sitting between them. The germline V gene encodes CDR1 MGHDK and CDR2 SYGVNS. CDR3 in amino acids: CASSDQGPFDTQYF. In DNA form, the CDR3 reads TGTGCCAGCAGTGACCAGGGGCCCTTTGATACGCAGTATTTT.

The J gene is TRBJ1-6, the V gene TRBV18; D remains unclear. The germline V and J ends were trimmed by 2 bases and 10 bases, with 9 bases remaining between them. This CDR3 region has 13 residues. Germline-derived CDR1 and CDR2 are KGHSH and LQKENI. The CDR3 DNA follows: TGTGCCAGCTCACCAGGGTCAGGATCACCCCTCCACTTT. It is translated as CASSPGSGSPLHF.

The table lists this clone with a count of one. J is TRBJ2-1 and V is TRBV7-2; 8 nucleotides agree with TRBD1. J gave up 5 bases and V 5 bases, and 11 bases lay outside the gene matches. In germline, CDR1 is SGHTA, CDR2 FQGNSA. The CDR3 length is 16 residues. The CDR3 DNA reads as TGTGCCAGCAGCGACCCCGGTGGGACAGGAAACAATGAGCAGTTCTTC. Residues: CASSDPGGTGNNEQFF.

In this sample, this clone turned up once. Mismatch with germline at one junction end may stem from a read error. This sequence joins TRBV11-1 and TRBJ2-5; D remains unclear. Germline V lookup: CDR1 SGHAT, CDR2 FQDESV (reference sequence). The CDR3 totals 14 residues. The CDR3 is CASSLGRYQETQYF. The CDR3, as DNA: TGTGCCAGCAGCTTAGGAAGATACCAGGAGACCCAGTACTTC.

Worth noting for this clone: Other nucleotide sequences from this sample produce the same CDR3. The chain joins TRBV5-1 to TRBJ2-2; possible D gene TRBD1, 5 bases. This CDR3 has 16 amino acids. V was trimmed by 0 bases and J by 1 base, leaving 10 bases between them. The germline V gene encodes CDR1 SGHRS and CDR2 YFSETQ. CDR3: CASSLAPTGNTGELFF. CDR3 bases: TGCGCCAGCAGCTTGGCCCCTACAGGGAACACCGGGGAGCTGTTTTTT.

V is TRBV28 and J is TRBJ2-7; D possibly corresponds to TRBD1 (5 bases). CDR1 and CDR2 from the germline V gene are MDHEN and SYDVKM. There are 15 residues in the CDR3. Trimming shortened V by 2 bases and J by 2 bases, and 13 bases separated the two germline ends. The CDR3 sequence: CASSLVPQGPYEQYF. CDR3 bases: TGTGCCAGCAGTTTAGTGCCGCAGGGTCCCTACGAGCAGTACTTC. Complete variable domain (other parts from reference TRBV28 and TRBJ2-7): DVKVTQSSRYLVKRTGEKVFLECVQDMDHENMFWYRQDPGLGLRLIYFSYDVKMKEKGDIPEGYSVSREKKERFSLILESASTNQTSMYLCASSLVPQGPYEQYFGPGTRLTVT.

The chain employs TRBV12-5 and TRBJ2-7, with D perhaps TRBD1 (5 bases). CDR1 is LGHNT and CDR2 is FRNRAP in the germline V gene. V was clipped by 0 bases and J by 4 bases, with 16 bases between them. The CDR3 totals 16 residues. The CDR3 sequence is CASGLVLGRAGYEQYF. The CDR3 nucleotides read TGTGCTAGTGGTTTGGTACTGGGCAGGGCAGGGTACGAGCAGTACTTC. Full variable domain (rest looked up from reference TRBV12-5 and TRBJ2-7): DARVTQTPRHKVTEMGQEVTMRCQPILGHNTVFWYRQTMMQGLELLAYFRNRAPLDDSGMPKDRFSAEMPDATLATLKIQPSEPRDSAVYFCASGLVLGRAGYEQYFGPGTRLTVT.

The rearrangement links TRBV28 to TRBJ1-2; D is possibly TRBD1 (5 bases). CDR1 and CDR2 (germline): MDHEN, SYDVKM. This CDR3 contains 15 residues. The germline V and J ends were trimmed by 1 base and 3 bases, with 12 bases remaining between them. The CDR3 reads CASSLFGGLDYGYTF. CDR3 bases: TGTGCCAGCAGTTTATTTGGGGGGTTGGACTATGGCTACACCTTC.

The CDR3 sequence is CASSADSYNEQFF. The CDR3 region has the DNA TGCGCCAGCAGTGCCGACAGCTACAATGAGCAGTTCTTC. The genes are TRBV10-1 and TRBJ2-1, with D possibly being TRBD1 (5 bases). The ends were cut back, 4 bases at V and 3 bases at J, with 7 bases in the middle. CDR3 length: 13 amino acids. Per the germline V gene, CDR1 is WNHNN and CDR2 is SYGVQD (reference sequence).

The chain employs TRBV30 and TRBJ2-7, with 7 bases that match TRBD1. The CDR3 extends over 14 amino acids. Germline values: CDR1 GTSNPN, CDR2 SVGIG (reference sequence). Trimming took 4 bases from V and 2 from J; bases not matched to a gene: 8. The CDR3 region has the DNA TGTGCCTGGACCAAGACAGGGTTACCCTACGAGCAGTACTTC. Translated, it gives CAWTKTGLPYEQYF.

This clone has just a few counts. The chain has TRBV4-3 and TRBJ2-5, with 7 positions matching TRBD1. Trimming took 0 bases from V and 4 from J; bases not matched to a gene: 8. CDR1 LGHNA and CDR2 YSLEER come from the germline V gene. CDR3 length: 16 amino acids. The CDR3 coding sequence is TGCGCCAGCAGCCAAGATGGGCCGGGACAGTCAGAGACCCAGTACTTC. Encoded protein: CASSQDGPGQSETQYF.

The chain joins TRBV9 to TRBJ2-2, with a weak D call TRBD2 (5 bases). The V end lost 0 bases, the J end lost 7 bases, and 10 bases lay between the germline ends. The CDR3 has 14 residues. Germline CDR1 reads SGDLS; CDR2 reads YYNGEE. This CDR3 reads CASSVGTSNGELFF. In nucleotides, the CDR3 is TGTGCCAGCAGCGTAGGAACTAGTAACGGGGAGCTGTTTTTT.

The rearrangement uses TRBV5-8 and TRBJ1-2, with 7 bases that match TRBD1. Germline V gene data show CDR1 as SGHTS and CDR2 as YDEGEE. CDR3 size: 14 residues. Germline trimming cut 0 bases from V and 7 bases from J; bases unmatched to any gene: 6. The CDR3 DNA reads TGTGCCAGCAGCTTGGTGGTAGGGGGCTTTGGCTACACCTTC. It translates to CASSLVVGGFGYTF.

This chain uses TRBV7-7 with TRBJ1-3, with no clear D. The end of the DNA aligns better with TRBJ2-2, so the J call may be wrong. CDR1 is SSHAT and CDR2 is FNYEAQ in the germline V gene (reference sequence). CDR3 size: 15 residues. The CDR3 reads CASSLTGQNTGELFF. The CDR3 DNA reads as TGTGCCAGCAGCTTAACTGGCCAGAACACCGGGGAGCTGTTTTTT.

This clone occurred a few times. The CDR3 is CAWSLGGVSTEAFF. DNA for the CDR3: TGTGCCTGGAGCCTAGGGGGGGTCAGCACTGAAGCTTTCTTT. The genes are TRBV30 and TRBJ1-1; perhaps TRBD1 as D (6 bases). Germline CDR1 is GTSNPN and CDR2 is SVGIG (reference sequence). With 3 bases removed from V and 4 bases from J, the gap between germline ends came to 15 bases. CDR3 size: 14 residues. Full variable domain (remainder filled in from reference TRBV30 and TRBJ1-1): SQTIHQWPATLVQPVGSPLSLECTVEGTSNPNLYWYRQAAGRGLQLLFYSVGIGQISSEVPQNLSASRPQDRQFILSSKKLLLSDSGFYLCAWSLGGVSTEAFFGQGTRLTVV.

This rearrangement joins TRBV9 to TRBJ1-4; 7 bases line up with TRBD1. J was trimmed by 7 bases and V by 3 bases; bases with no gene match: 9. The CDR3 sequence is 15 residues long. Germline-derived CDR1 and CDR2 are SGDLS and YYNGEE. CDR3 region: CASSAQSTGREKLFF. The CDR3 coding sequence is TGTGCCAGCAGCGCCCAATCGACAGGGCGTGAAAAACTGTTTTTT.

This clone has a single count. CDR3: CASSITGDPNTEAFF. CDR3 nucleotides: TGTGCCAGTAGTATAACAGGGGACCCGAACACTGAAGCTTTCTTT. The chain links TRBV19 to TRBJ1-1; 7 nucleotides align to TRBD1. Trimming removed 2 bases from V and 1 base from J; junction bases left unmatched: 4. The CDR3 has 15 residues. In germline, CDR1 is LNHDA, CDR2 SQIVND (reference sequence).

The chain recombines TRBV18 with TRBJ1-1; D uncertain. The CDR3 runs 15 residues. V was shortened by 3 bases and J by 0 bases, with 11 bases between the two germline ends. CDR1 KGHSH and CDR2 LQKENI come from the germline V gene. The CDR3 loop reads CASSPQRDVNTEAFF. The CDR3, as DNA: TGTGCCAGCTCACCCCAGCGGGATGTGAACACTGAAGCTTTCTTT.

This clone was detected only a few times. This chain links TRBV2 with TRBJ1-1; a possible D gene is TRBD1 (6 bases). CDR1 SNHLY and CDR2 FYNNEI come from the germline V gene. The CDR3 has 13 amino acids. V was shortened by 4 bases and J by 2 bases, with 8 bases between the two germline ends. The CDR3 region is CASSAGENTEAFF. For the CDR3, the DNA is TGTGCCAGCAGTGCAGGGGAAAACACTGAAGCTTTCTTT.